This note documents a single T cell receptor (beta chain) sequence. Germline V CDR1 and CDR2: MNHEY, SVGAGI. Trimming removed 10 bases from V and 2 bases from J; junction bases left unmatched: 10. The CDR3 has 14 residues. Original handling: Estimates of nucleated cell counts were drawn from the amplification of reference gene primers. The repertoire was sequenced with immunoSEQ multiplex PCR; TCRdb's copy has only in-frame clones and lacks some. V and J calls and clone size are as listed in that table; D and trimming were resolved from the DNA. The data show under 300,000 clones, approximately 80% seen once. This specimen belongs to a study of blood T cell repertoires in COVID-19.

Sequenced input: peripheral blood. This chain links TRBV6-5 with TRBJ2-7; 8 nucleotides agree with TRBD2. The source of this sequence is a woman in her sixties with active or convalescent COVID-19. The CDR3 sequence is CATFPPGGPYEQYF. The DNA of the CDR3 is TGTGCCACCTTTCCCCCGGGAGGGCCCTACGAGCAGTACTTC.